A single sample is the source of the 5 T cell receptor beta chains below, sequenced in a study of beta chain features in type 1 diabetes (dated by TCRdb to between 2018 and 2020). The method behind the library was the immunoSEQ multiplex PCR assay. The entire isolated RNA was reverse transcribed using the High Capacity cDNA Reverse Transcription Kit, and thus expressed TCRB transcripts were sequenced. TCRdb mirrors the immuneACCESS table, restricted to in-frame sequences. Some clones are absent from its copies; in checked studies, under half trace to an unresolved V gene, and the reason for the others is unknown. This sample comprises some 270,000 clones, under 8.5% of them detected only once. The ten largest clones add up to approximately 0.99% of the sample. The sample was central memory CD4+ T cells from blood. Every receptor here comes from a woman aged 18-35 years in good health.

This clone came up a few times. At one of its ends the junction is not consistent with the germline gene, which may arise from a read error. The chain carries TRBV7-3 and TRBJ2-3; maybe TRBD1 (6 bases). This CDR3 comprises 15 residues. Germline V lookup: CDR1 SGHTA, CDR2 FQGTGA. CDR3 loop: CASTVPGQSTDTQYF. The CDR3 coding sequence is TGTGCTAGCACCGTTCCGGGACAAAGCACAGATACGCAGTATTTT.

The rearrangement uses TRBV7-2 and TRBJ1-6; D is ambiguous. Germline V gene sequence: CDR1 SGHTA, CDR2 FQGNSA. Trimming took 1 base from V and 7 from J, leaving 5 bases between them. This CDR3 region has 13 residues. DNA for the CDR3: TGTGCCAGCAGCTTAGTAGGGAATTCACCCCTCCACTTT. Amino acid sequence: CASSLVGNSPLHF.

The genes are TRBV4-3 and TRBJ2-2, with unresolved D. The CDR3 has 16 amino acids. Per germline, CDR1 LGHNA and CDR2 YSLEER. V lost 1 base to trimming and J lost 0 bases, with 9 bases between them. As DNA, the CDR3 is TGCGCCAGCAGCCAAGTGTACGCTGCGAACACCGGGGAGCTGTTTTTT. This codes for CASSQVYAANTGELFF.

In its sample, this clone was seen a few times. CDR3 sequence: CASSLVGATQYF. The CDR3 DNA sequence: TGTGCCAGCAGCTTAGTCGGGGCGACCCAGTACTTC. The rearrangement links TRBV7-6 to TRBJ2-5, with D possibly called TRBD1 or TRBD2 (5 bases each). Germline V gene sequence: CDR1 SGHVS, CDR2 FNYEAQ. Trimming cost V 1 base and J 7 bases, with 7 bases left between them. The CDR3 contains 12 residues.

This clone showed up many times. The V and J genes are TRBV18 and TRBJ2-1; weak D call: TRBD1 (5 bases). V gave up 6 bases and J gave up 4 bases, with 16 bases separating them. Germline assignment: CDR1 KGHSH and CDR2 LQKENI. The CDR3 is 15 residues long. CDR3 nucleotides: TGTGCCAGCTCCACTTATGGCCAGGGATACAATGAGCAGTTCTTC. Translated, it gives CASSTYGQGYNEQFF. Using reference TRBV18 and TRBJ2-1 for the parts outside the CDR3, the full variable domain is NAGVMQNPRHLVRRRGQEARLRCSPMKGHSHVYWYRQLPEEGLKFMVYLQKENIIDESGMPKERFSAEFPKEGPSILRIQQVVRGDSAAYFCASSTYGQGYNEQFFGPGTRLTVL.